These 28 T cell receptor beta chains originate from one sample sequenced in a study of shared clonotypes between healthy human individuals. Using immunoSEQ multiplex PCR, the repertoire was profiled, and TCRdb retains in-frame clones only, with some absent. The sample yields 2.3 million or so clones, approximately 93% seen once. Material: naive CD4+ T cells from PBMCs. Specified subset: CD45RA+ positively selected. The receptors stem from a young man in good health. Some clones in this sample may be carry-over from other donors' samples.

This clone has only one observation. The genes are TRBV2 and TRBJ2-7; D perhaps matches TRBD1 (5 bases). V was cut by 4 bases and J by 7 bases, with 17 bases left in between. The germline gives CDR1 SNHLY, CDR2 FYNNEI. The CDR3 spans 14 residues. CDR3 in amino acids: CASSGPGFQGEQYF. CDR3 DNA sequence: TGTGCCAGCAGTGGCCCAGGGTTTCAGGGAGAGCAGTACTTC.

The chain combines TRBV2 with TRBJ2-5; tentative D call: TRBD1 (6 bases). The CDR3 runs to 12 residues. Germline loops: CDR1 SNHLY, CDR2 FYNNEI. V was clipped by 6 bases and J by 9 bases, with 14 bases between them. The CDR3 nucleotides are TGTGCCAGCAGGCTAGGGGGTTTCGCCCAGTACTTC. It encodes CASRLGGFAQYF.

About this clone itself: Additional DNA sequences in this sample encode the identical CDR3. The CDR3 loop reads CASSPGGPYEQYF. The CDR3 nucleotides read TGTGCCAGCTCACCAGGCGGTCCCTACGAGCAGTACTTC. The rearrangement links TRBV18 to TRBJ2-7, with no clear D. V lost 2 bases to trimming and J lost 2 bases, with 7 bases between them. CDR1 is KGHSH and CDR2 is LQKENI in the germline V gene. The CDR3 spans 13 residues.

The chain carries TRBV28 and TRBJ1-2, with 7 bases identical to TRBD1. The CDR3 is 17 residues long. The V and J ends lost 6 bases and 3 bases, in that order; junction bases with no gene match: 16. The germline V gene has CDR1 MDHEN and CDR2 SYDVKM. The CDR3 region is CASSRLGGGTAHYGYTF. CDR3 nucleotides: TGTGCCAGCAGCCGACTGGGGGGAGGGACAGCCCACTATGGCTACACCTTC.

The chain joins TRBV4-3 to TRBJ1-1; no clear D gene. V was clipped by 0 bases and J by 11 bases, with 16 bases between them. The CDR3 loop spans 14 amino acids. Germline V gives CDR1 LGHNA, CDR2 YSLEER. This CDR3 reads CASSQELGPFEAFF. The CDR3 bases are TGCGCCAGCAGCCAAGAATTAGGGCCGTTTGAGGCTTTCTTT.

The chain joins TRBV18 to TRBJ2-2; TRBD1 matches 10 bases. Germline V CDR1 and CDR2: KGHSH, LQKENI. V lost 10 bases to trimming and J lost 2 bases; unmatched junction nucleotides: 7. The CDR3 covers 15 residues. DNA for the CDR3: TGTGCCACCATTAAGACAGGGGGCAACACCGGGGAGCTGTTTTTT. Translating gives CATIKTGGNTGELFF.

Points on this clone: Here the CDR3 omits its conserved ending phenylalanine or tryptophan, so a read error is the likely source. The DNA is omitted, as the CDR3 cannot be located on it reliably, and the CDR3 follows TCRdb's listing. This chain links TRBV5-3 with TRBJ2-7; the table's D call, TRBD1, was not checked against the DNA. TRBV5-3 is annotated as an ORF whose role is uncertain. The CDR3 totals 14 residues, both ends included. CDR3 sequence: CARSERPTRTGPRP.

This chain uses TRBV30 with TRBJ2-3; 10 bases are a match to TRBD2. CDR1 GTSNPN and CDR2 SVGIG come from the germline V gene (reference sequence). CDR3 length equals 15 residues. V lost 7 bases to trimming and J lost 4 bases; unmatched junction nucleotides: 11. The CDR3 here is CASHVSSGSPDTQYF. CDR3 coding DNA: TGTGCCTCCCATGTCTCTAGCGGGAGCCCAGATACGCAGTATTTT.

V usage is TRBV30 and J usage is TRBJ2-3; TRBD1 is a possible D gene (6 bases). The germline V and J ends were trimmed by 4 bases and 5 bases, with 10 bases remaining between them. The CDR3 is 12 amino acids. Germline CDR1 is GTSNPN and CDR2 is SVGIG (reference sequence). The CDR3 region is CAWTEGGDTQYF. CDR3 nucleotide sequence: TGTGCCTGGACAGAAGGGGGAGATACGCAGTATTTT.

The V and J genes are TRBV5-1 and TRBJ2-7; D is possibly TRBD1 (5 bases). The CDR3 runs 16 residues. With 0 bases removed from V and 1 base from J, the gap between germline ends came to 14 bases. The germline CDR1 and CDR2 sequences are SGHRS and YFSETQ. As DNA, the CDR3 is TGCGCCAGCAGCTTGGAGTCCCTCGACAGATCCTACGAGCAGTACTTC. Amino acid sequence: CASSLESLDRSYEQYF.

CDR3 residues: CASSFDPGQASLSYEQYF. CDR3 DNA: TGCGCCAGCAGCTTTGATCCGGGACAGGCCTCCCTCTCCTACGAGCAGTACTTC. The chain is built from TRBV5-1 and TRBJ2-7, with 8 positions matching TRBD1. The CDR3 runs 18 residues. V was pared by 2 bases and J by 0 bases, with 13 bases of the junction left unmatched. Per germline, CDR1 SGHRS and CDR2 YFSETQ.

This clone came up once. V and J are TRBV27 and TRBJ2-2, with 7 nucleotides matching TRBD1. The CDR3 spans 14 residues. Germline V CDR1 and CDR2: MNHEY, SMNVEV (reference sequence). V lost 5 bases, J lost 8 bases, and 8 bases stayed unmatched. Here the CDR3 reads CASSVQGSVGELFF. The CDR3, as DNA: TGTGCCAGCAGTGTACAGGGGTCGGTGGGGGAGCTGTTTTTT.

The rearrangement links TRBV19 to TRBJ2-6, with 7 nucleotides matching TRBD1. The junction had 10 bases not matched to a gene; V was cut back by 5 bases and J by 0 bases. Germline V CDR1 and CDR2: LNHDA, SQIVND (reference sequence). The CDR3 loop spans 18 amino acids. CDR3 amino acids: CASSPYRDRSSGANVLTF. CDR3 DNA sequence: TGTGCCAGTAGTCCATATCGGGACAGAAGCTCTGGGGCCAACGTCCTGACTTTC.

In this sample, this clone turned up once. The rearrangement joins TRBV6-1 to TRBJ1-5, with no clear D. The CDR3 spans 15 residues. Per germline, CDR1 MNHNS and CDR2 SASEGT. V was cut by 2 bases and J by 5 bases, with 13 bases left in between. DNA for the CDR3: TGTGCCAGCAGTGAAACGGCCTGGGTGTATCAGCCCCAGCATTTT. Translating it yields CASSETAWVYQPQHF.

This chain links TRBV28 with TRBJ2-2; perhaps D is TRBD1 or TRBD2 (6 bases each). The ends were cut back, 9 bases at V and 0 bases at J, with 17 bases in the middle. Germline V CDR1 and CDR2: MDHEN, SYDVKM. The length of the CDR3 is 16 residues. Written as DNA, the CDR3 is TGTGCCAGTAAAGGGGGGACTCACGCGAACACCGGGGAGCTGTTTTTT. Encoded protein: CASKGGTHANTGELFF.

The table lists this clone with a count of one. The chain recombines TRBV5-1 with TRBJ2-3; TRBD2 agrees at 13 bases. The ends lost 0 bases at V and 6 bases at J; junction bases unmatched: 4. The CDR3 is 16 amino acids. Looked up from germline, CDR1 is SGHRS and CDR2 is YFSETQ. The CDR3 here is CASSLGGLAGEDTQYF. The CDR3 DNA is TGCGCCAGCAGCTTGGGTGGACTAGCGGGAGAGGATACGCAGTATTTT.

This clone came up a few times. The rearrangement uses TRBV28 and TRBJ1-4; D remains unclear. This CDR3 comprises 11 residues. Germline values: CDR1 MDHEN, CDR2 SYDVKM. Trimming left V 2 bases short and J 9 bases short, with 4 bases between. CDR3 loop: CASSLAQKLFF. In nucleotides, the CDR3 is TGTGCCAGCAGTTTAGCTCAAAAACTGTTTTTT.

The chain recombines TRBV6-5 with TRBJ1-1, with D hard to call. The V end was cut by 7 bases, the J end by 5 bases, with 20 bases between. The CDR3 is 15 residues long. Germline V CDR1 and CDR2: MNHEY, SVGAGI. The CDR3, as DNA: TGTGCCAGCACCCTCAACAGAGGTGTTGTTACTGAAGCTTTCTTT. It translates to CASTLNRGVVTEAFF.

The genes are TRBV2 and TRBJ1-1; 7 nucleotides agree with TRBD1. The V and J ends lost 6 bases and 7 bases, in that order; junction bases with no gene match: 11. The CDR3 spans 14 residues. Germline V gene sequence: CDR1 SNHLY, CDR2 FYNNEI. CDR3 in amino acids: CASRNQGGSDEAFF. CDR3 coding DNA: TGTGCCAGCAGGAACCAGGGGGGAAGCGATGAAGCTTTCTTT.

J is TRBJ1-2 and V is TRBV27; TRBD1 matches 7 bases. CDR1 and CDR2 from the germline V gene are MNHEY and SMNVEV (reference sequence). The CDR3 length is 15 residues. J was trimmed by 4 bases and V by 7 bases; bases with no gene match: 12. CDR3: CASKNGQVASYGYTF. CDR3 in DNA: TGTGCCAGCAAAAACGGACAGGTTGCAAGCTATGGCTACACCTTC.

The chain couples TRBV6-5 to TRBJ1-1; tentative D call: TRBD1 (5 bases). Trimming cost V 5 bases and J 4 bases, with 14 bases left between them. Germline CDR1 and CDR2: MNHEY and SVGAGI. CDR3 length equals 14 residues. DNA for the CDR3: TGTGCCAGCAGTAAATCCGGGGCGCTCACTGAAGCTTTCTTT. Translated, it gives CASSKSGALTEAFF.

The rearrangement links TRBV2 to TRBJ2-1, with TRBD2 matching over 7 bases. The CDR3 has 14 amino acids. The germline V gene encodes CDR1 SNHLY and CDR2 FYNNEI. J lost 8 bases, V lost 6 bases, and 10 bases had no gene match. Written as DNA, the CDR3 is TGTGCCAGCAGCCTCGAGGCGGGACTACATGAGCAGTTCTTC. It yields the protein CASSLEAGLHEQFF. The whole variable domain, remainder taken from reference TRBV2 and TRBJ2-1, is EPEVTQTPSHQVTQMGQEVILRCVPISNHLYFYWYRQILGQKVEFLVSFYNNEISEKSEIFDDQFSVERPDGSNFTLKIRSTKLEDSAMYFCASSLEAGLHEQFFGPGTRLTVL.

The rearrangement joins TRBV7-3 to TRBJ2-3; 12 bases align to TRBD2. The V gene's germline CDR1 is SGHTA and CDR2 FQGTGA. Trimming cost V 1 base and J 5 bases; bases outside gene matches: 1. This CDR3 region has 15 residues. The DNA of the CDR3 is TGTGCCAGCAGCTTAATGGGACTAGCGGGAGATACGCAGTATTTT. Amino acids: CASSLMGLAGDTQYF.

The V and J genes are TRBV18 and TRBJ1-5; no reliable D call. Germline values: CDR1 KGHSH, CDR2 LQKENI. This CDR3 contains 14 residues. V gave up 2 bases and J gave up 6 bases, with 11 bases separating them. The CDR3 DNA is TGTGCCAGCTCACCAAATGGGTTGGGTCAGCCCCAGCATTTT. It encodes CASSPNGLGQPQHF.

This chain uses TRBV15 with TRBJ2-2, with D possibly matching TRBD1 (6 bases). Germline values: CDR1 LNHNV, CDR2 YYDKDF (reference sequence). Trimming took off 9 bases at V and 7 bases at J, with 21 bases between the two ends. This CDR3 contains 15 residues. The chain's CDR3 is CATSPQQGSIGELFF. DNA for the CDR3: TGTGCCACTAGCCCTCAGCAGGGGAGTATCGGGGAGCTGTTTTTT. Variable domain in full (rest from reference TRBV15 and TRBJ2-2): DAMVIQNPRYQVTQFGKPVTLSCSQTLNHNVMYWYQQKSSQAPKLLFHYYDKDFNNEADTPDNFQSRRPNTSFCFLDIRSPGLGDTAMYLCATSPQQGSIGELFFGEGSRLTVL.

In nucleotides, the CDR3 is TGTGCCAGCAGCTCCGGTAAGACAGGAGTGAACACTGAAGCTTTCTTT. This gives the protein CASSSGKTGVNTEAFF. The chain uses TRBV7-2 and TRBJ1-1; possible D gene TRBD1, 6 bases. CDR1 is SGHTA and CDR2 is FQGNSA in the germline V gene. Trimming stripped 4 bases from V and 0 bases from J, with 15 bases between. The CDR3 is 16 amino acids.

The chain has TRBV10-3 and TRBJ2-4; D gene ambiguous. From germline, CDR1 is ENHRY and CDR2 SYGVKD. Trimming removed 0 bases at V and 0 bases at J, with 3 bases between. The CDR3 totals 14 residues. The CDR3 loop is CAISESLAKNIQYF. The CDR3 DNA is TGTGCCATCAGTGAGTCTCTAGCCAAAAACATTCAGTACTTC.

This chain links TRBV19 with TRBJ1-2, with D possibly TRBD1 on 6 matching bases. Per germline, CDR1 LNHDA and CDR2 SQIVND (reference sequence). The CDR3 runs to 15 residues. V was shortened by 1 base and J by 7 bases, with 16 bases between the two germline ends. CDR3 sequence: CASSIGNRETSGYTF. The CDR3 nucleotides are TGTGCCAGTAGTATAGGCAACAGGGAAACGAGTGGCTACACCTTC.